Shown below are 27 T cell receptor beta chains from a single sample sequenced in a study of T-cell reconstitution after alpha-beta-depleted transplantation in children. Using unique molecular identifiers, the investigators prepared the TCRbeta library. TCRdb used MiXCR to reprocess the PCR reads, holding one entry per CDR3 protein. Here the sample spans a few hundred thousand distinct CDR3 sequences, under 13% being singletons. The specimen comprised PBMCs from the stem cell graft donor, sampled from the stem cell graft. The origin of the receptors is a human donor who donated a stem cell graft to a child with acute lymphoblastic leukemia.

Many counts were recorded for this clonotype. The J gene is TRBJ2-1, the V gene TRBV12-3 or TRBV12-4; weak D call: TRBD2 (5 bases). The CDR3 covers 15 residues. V was shortened by 6 bases and J by 2 bases, with 14 bases between the two germline ends. CDR3 coding DNA: TGTGCCAGCAGCCTGCTAGCTGGCGCCTACAATGAGCAGTTCTTC. It translates to CASSLLAGAYNEQFF.

This clonotype was picked up many times. The chain joins TRBV3-1 to TRBJ2-7; D may be TRBD2 (6 bases). This CDR3 contains 15 residues. CDR1 and CDR2 from the germline V gene are LGHDT and YNNKEL (reference sequence). V lost 1 base and J 2 bases, leaving 12 bases between the germline ends. The CDR3 DNA is TGTGCCAGCAGCCAAGGGGTAGCGGCAACCTACGAGCAGTACTTC. It encodes CASSQGVAATYEQYF.

This clonotype was observed a few times. V usage is TRBV7-9 and J usage is TRBJ2-3, with a possible D match to TRBD2 (5 bases). V lost 4 bases and J lost 3, with 14 bases in between. CDR1 is SEHNR and CDR2 is FQNEAQ in the germline V gene (reference sequence). The CDR3 runs to 15 residues. CDR3 sequence reads: CASSSPALATDTQYF. The CDR3 DNA reads TGTGCCAGCAGCTCCCCCGCGCTAGCAACAGATACGCAGTATTTT.

This clonotype has just a few counts. CDR3 nucleotides: TGTGCCAGCAGCACTGCTAGCGGGAGTCTCTACGAGCAGTACTTC. Protein: CASSTASGSLYEQYF. J is TRBJ2-7 and V is TRBV7-2, with 10 bases matching TRBD2. Trimming took 5 bases from V and 3 from J; bases not matched to a gene: 7. CDR3 length: 15 residues. CDR1 and CDR2 (germline): SGHTA, FQGNSA.

The V call is TRBV5-1, the J call TRBJ1-6, with D unclear. The germline V gene encodes CDR1 SGHRS and CDR2 YFSETQ. This CDR3 comprises 16 residues. The ends were cut back, 5 bases at V and 3 bases at J, with 15 bases in the middle. CDR3: CASRSTPANYNSPLHF. As DNA, the CDR3 is TGCGCCAGCAGAAGCACCCCCGCTAACTATAATTCACCCCTCCACTTT.

This clonotype came up a few times. The rearrangement links TRBV29-1 to TRBJ2-7; a possible D gene is TRBD1 (6 bases). This CDR3 has 14 amino acids. Germline V gives CDR1 SQVTM, CDR2 ANQGSEA. Trimming stripped 4 bases from V and 0 bases from J, with 13 bases between. As DNA, the CDR3 is TGCAGCGTTGCCGGAAGGGACAACTCCTACGAGCAGTACTTC. Translated, it gives CSVAGRDNSYEQYF.

This clonotype turned up a few times. The genes are TRBV5-1 and TRBJ2-2; a weak D match, TRBD2 (5 bases). Germline CDR1 and CDR2: SGHRS and YFSETQ. There are 15 residues in the CDR3. V lost 0 bases and J lost 1, with 7 bases in between. The CDR3, as DNA: TGCGCCAGCAGCTTGGGAGCGGAGAACACCGGGGAGCTGTTTTTT. Protein: CASSLGAENTGELFF.

This clonotype has just a few counts. The rearrangement links TRBV25-1 to TRBJ1-1; D gene ambiguous. This CDR3 has 13 residues. Germline V gene sequence: CDR1 MGHDK, CDR2 SYGVNS. With 0 bases removed from V and 4 bases from J, the gap between germline ends came to 6 bases. The CDR3, as DNA: TGTGCCAGCAGTGAATATCCGAGCACTGAAGCTTTCTTT. The encoded protein is CASSEYPSTEAFF.

This rearrangement joins TRBV5-4 to TRBJ1-2, with D uncertain. The CDR3 runs 14 residues. The V end was cut by 0 bases, the J end by 2 bases, with 8 bases between. Germline CDR1 and CDR2: SGHNT and YYREEE (reference sequence). CDR3 coding DNA: TGTGCCAGCAGCTTGGATGTGGAAAACTATGGCTACACCTTC. Amino acids: CASSLDVENYGYTF.

The chain links TRBV2 to TRBJ2-1; TRBD2 matches at 9 bases. The V gene's germline CDR1 is SNHLY and CDR2 FYNNEI. CDR3 length: 17 amino acids. V lost 1 base, J lost 6 bases, and 10 bases stayed unmatched. CDR3 nucleotide sequence: TGTGCCAGCAGTGAAGGTTTTGTAGCGGGAGTTGGCAATGAGCAGTTCTTC. It is translated as CASSEGFVAGVGNEQFF.

This clonotype turned up a few times. The J gene is TRBJ2-7, the V gene TRBV6-1, with 12 bases identical to TRBD1. Trimming at V came to 3 bases and at J to 5 bases, leaving 2 bases not matched to a gene. This CDR3 spans 14 amino acids. Germline V gives CDR1 MNHNS, CDR2 SASEGT. CDR3 amino acids: CASSDGTGGHEQYF. CDR3 nucleotides: TGTGCCAGCAGTGATGGGACAGGGGGCCACGAGCAGTACTTC.

This chain connects TRBV4-1 to TRBJ2-5; TRBD1 aligns across 10 bases. There are 18 residues in the CDR3. Germline V gene lookup returns CDR1 MGHRA and CDR2 YSYEKL. Germline trimming cut 3 bases from V and 2 bases from J; bases unmatched to any gene: 12. The CDR3 nucleotides read TGCGCCAGCAGCCACCGTCCCGGGACAGGGGTAGGGCAAGAGACCCAGTACTTC. Translated: CASSHRPGTGVGQETQYF.

A few counts support this clonotype. This rearrangement joins TRBV7-9 to TRBJ2-7; no reliable D call. Trimming removed 5 bases at V and 4 bases at J, with 15 bases between. The CDR3 has 14 residues. The V gene's germline CDR1 is SEHNR and CDR2 FQNEAQ (reference sequence). The CDR3 loop is CASSAEEVWYEQYF. The CDR3 nucleotides read TGTGCCAGCAGCGCCGAGGAAGTTTGGTACGAGCAGTACTTC.

This chain uses TRBV7-8 with TRBJ1-1, with D maybe TRBD1 (6 bases). This CDR3 region has 17 residues. Looked up from germline, CDR1 is SGHVS and CDR2 is FQNEAQ. Trimming stripped 3 bases from V and 1 base from J, with 18 bases between. The CDR3 loop is CASSFISAAGENTEAFF. DNA of the CDR3: TGTGCCAGCAGCTTCATAAGCGCGGCAGGGGAGAACACTGAAGCTTTCTTT.

This clonotype was seen more than once but under ten times. The chain's CDR3 is CASSQDPRRHYSNQPQHF. As DNA, the CDR3 is TGTGCCAGCAGCCAAGATCCTCGACGGCATTATAGCAATCAGCCCCAGCATTTT. The V call is TRBV3-1, the J call TRBJ1-5; D unclear. V dropped 0 bases and J dropped 0 bases, with 15 bases sitting between them. The CDR3 length is 18 residues. Germline CDR1 is LGHDT and CDR2 is YNNKEL (reference sequence).

There are many counts of this clonotype. This sequence joins TRBV5-1 and TRBJ1-1, with a weak D call TRBD1 (5 bases). CDR1 and CDR2 from the germline V gene are SGHRS and YFSETQ. CDR3 size: 13 residues. V was clipped by 2 bases and J by 8 bases, with 13 bases between them. This CDR3 reads CASSFTGYREAFF. CDR3 coding DNA: TGCGCCAGCAGCTTTACCGGGTACAGGGAAGCTTTCTTT.

J is TRBJ2-5 and V is TRBV4-3, with D perhaps matching TRBD1 (5 bases). Germline CDR1 reads LGHNA; CDR2 reads YSLEER. The CDR3 is 15 amino acids. V was cut by 1 base and J by 2 bases, with 11 bases left in between. The CDR3 region is CASSQVWGNQETQYF. The CDR3 nucleotides read TGCGCCAGCAGCCAAGTCTGGGGCAATCAAGAGACCCAGTACTTC.

This clonotype was seen a handful of times. V and J are TRBV3-1 and TRBJ1-1; tentatively, D is TRBD1 (5 bases). The CDR3 sequence is 14 residues long. The germline CDR1 and CDR2 sequences are LGHDT and YNNKEL (reference sequence). Trimming pared 4 bases from V and 1 base from J, leaving 10 bases between. CDR3 nucleotides: TGTGCCAGCAGCCTCCGAACAGGGAACACTGAAGCTTTCTTT. This codes for CASSLRTGNTEAFF.

This clonotype came up a few times. V gene TRBV27 combines with J gene TRBJ1-1, with TRBD1 as a possible D gene (5 bases). Germline loops: CDR1 MNHEY, CDR2 SMNVEV (reference sequence). CDR3 length: 15 amino acids. V was pared by 1 base and J by 3 bases, with 12 bases between. CDR3: CASSLFGVGDTEAFF. The CDR3 DNA reads TGTGCCAGCAGTTTATTTGGGGTAGGGGACACTGAAGCTTTCTTT.

This clonotype occurred a few times. Germline and junction disagree at one end, which may indicate a read error. The J gene is TRBJ2-3, the V gene TRBV7-9; D gene uncertain. Looked up from germline, CDR1 is SEHNR and CDR2 is FQNEAQ (reference sequence). The CDR3 has 16 amino acids. CDR3 loop: CASSSTDRSSIDTQYF. In nucleotides, the CDR3 is TGTGCCAGCAGCTCGACGGACCGGAGTAGCATAGATACGCAGTATTTT.

This clonotype turned up a few times. The V and J genes are TRBV12-3 or TRBV12-4 and TRBJ2-7, with D unresolved. The CDR3 is made up of 13 amino acids. The germline V and J ends were trimmed by 2 bases and 6 bases, with 11 bases remaining between them. In DNA, the CDR3 is TGTGCCAGCAGTTTATTGGAGCGAGGCGAGCAGTACTTC. Protein sequence: CASSLLERGEQYF.

This clonotype appeared a few times. V gene TRBV12-5 combines with J gene TRBJ2-1; 10 bases match TRBD2. Looked up from germline, CDR1 is LGHNT and CDR2 is FRNRAP. The CDR3 loop spans 16 amino acids. After removal of 5 bases from V and 0 bases from J, the junction contained 4 bases not matched to a gene. The CDR3 DNA sequence: TGTGCTAGTGGTAAATCTAGCGGGAGCTCCTACAATGAGCAGTTCTTC. This gives the protein CASGKSSGSSYNEQFF. Full variable domain (remainder filled in from reference TRBV12-5 and TRBJ2-1): DARVTQTPRHKVTEMGQEVTMRCQPILGHNTVFWYRQTMMQGLELLAYFRNRAPLDDSGMPKDRFSAEMPDATLATLKIQPSEPRDSAVYFCASGKSSGSSYNEQFFGPGTRLTVL.

There are many counts of this clonotype. The chain recombines TRBV18 with TRBJ2-1; the match to TRBD2 covers 10 bases. In germline, CDR1 is KGHSH, CDR2 LQKENI. The V and J ends lost 3 bases and 2 bases, in that order; junction bases with no gene match: 1. The CDR3 loop spans 15 amino acids. The chain's CDR3 is CASSPLAGAYNEQFF. CDR3 DNA sequence: TGTGCCAGCTCACCGCTAGCGGGAGCCTACAATGAGCAGTTCTTC.

This rearrangement joins TRBV27 to TRBJ2-1; TRBD2 aligns across 13 bases. J was trimmed by 7 bases and V by 6 bases; bases with no gene match: 9. Germline V CDR1 and CDR2: MNHEY, SMNVEV (reference sequence). CDR3 length: 16 residues. The CDR3 DNA is TGTGCCAGCAGCGCCGGGACTAGCGGGATTTTTAATGAGCAGTTCTTC. It codes for CASSAGTSGIFNEQFF.

The CDR3 protein is CASSPAGGLGAGELFF. The CDR3, as DNA: TGTGCCAGCAGCCCCGCAGGGGGCCTGGGCGCCGGGGAGCTGTTTTTT. The genes are TRBV5-6 and TRBJ2-2; TRBD1 matches 8 bases. Germline-derived CDR1 and CDR2 are SGHDT and YYEEEE. V gave up 4 bases and J gave up 6 bases; unmatched junction bases: 11. The CDR3 runs 16 residues.

The chain has TRBV28 and TRBJ2-3, with 14 nucleotides matching TRBD2. The CDR3 has 19 residues. Germline V gene sequence: CDR1 MDHEN, CDR2 SYDVKM. The ends lost 4 bases at V and 5 bases at J; junction bases unmatched: 14. The CDR3 DNA reads as TGTGCCAGCAGTTCCCTGGGACTAGCGGGAGTAGGGCGAGGAGATACGCAGTATTTT. It specifies CASSSLGLAGVGRGDTQYF.

The chain recombines TRBV20-1 with TRBJ1-1; 8 nucleotides match TRBD1. With 0 bases clipped from V and 0 bases from J, the junction kept 3 bases outside the gene matches. Germline values: CDR1 DFQATT, CDR2 SNEGSKA (reference sequence). The CDR3 length is 15 residues. CDR3 amino acids: CSARDYRGMNTEAFF. The CDR3 DNA follows: TGCAGTGCTAGAGACTACAGGGGGATGAACACTGAAGCTTTCTTT.